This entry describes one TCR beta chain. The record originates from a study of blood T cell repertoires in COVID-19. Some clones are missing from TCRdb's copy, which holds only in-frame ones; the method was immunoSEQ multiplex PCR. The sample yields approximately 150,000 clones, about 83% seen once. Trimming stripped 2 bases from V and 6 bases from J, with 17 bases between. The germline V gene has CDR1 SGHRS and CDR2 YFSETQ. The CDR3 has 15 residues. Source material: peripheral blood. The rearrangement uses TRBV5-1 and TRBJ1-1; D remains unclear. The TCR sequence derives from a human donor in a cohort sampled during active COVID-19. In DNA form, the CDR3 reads TGCGCCAGCAGCTTCTCGGTTGGAGGGAGCTCTGAAGCTTTCTTT. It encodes CASSFSVGGSSEAFF.